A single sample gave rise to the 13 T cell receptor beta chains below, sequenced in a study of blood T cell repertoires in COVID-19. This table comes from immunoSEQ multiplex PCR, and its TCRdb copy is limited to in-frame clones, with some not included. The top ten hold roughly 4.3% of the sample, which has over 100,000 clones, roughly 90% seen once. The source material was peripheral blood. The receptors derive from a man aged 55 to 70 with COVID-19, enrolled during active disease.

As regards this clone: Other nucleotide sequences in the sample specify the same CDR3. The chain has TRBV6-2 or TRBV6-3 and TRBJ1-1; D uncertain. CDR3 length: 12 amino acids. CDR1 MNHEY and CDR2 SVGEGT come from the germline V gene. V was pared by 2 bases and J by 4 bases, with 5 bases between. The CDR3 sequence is CASSYEGTEAFF. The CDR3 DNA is TGTGCCAGCAGTTACGAGGGCACTGAAGCTTTCTTT.

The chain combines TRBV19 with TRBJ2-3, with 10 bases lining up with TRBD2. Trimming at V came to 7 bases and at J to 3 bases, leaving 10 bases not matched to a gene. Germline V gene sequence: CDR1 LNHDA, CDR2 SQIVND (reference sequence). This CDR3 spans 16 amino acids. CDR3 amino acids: CASNSGGAEFTDTQYF. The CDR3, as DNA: TGTGCCAGTAACAGCGGGGGGGCCGAGTTTACAGATACGCAGTATTTT.

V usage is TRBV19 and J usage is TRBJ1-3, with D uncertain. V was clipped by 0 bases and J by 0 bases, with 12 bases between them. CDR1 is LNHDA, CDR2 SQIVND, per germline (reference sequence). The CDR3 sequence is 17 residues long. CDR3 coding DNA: TGTGCCAGTAGTATAGATGAACACTGGAGCTCTGGAAACACCATATATTTT. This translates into CASSIDEHWSSGNTIYF.

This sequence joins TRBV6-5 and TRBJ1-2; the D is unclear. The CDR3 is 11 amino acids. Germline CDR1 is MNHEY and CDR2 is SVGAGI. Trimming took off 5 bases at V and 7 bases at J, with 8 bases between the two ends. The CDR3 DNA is TGTGCCAGCAGTAATGAAGCTGGCTACACCTTC. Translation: CASSNEAGYTF.

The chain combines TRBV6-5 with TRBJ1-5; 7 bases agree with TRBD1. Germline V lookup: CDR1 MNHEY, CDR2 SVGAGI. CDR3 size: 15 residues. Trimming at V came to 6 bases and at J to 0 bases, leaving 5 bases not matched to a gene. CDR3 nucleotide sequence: TGTGCCAGCAGCCGACAGGGCCATAGCAATCAGCCCCAGCATTTT. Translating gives CASSRQGHSNQPQHF.

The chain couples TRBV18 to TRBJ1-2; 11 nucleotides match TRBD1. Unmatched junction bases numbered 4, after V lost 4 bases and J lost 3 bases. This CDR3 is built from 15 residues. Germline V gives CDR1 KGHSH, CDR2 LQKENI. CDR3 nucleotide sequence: TGTGCCAGCTCACTTGGACAGGGGGCTGACTATGGCTACACCTTC. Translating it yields CASSLGQGADYGYTF.

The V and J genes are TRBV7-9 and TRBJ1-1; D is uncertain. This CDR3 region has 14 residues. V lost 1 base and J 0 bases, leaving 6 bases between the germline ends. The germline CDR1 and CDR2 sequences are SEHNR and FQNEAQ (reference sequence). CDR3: CASSLDPVNTEAFF. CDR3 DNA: TGTGCCAGCAGCTTAGACCCGGTGAACACTGAAGCTTTCTTT.

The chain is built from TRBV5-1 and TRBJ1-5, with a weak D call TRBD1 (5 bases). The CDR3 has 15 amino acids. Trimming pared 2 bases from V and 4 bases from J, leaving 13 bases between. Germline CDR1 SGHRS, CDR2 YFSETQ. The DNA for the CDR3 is TGCGCCAGCAGCTTATCAGGGAAGGGGAATCAGCCCCAGCATTTT. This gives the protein CASSLSGKGNQPQHF. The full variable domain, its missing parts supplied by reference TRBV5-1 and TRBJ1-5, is KAGVTQTPRYLIKTRGQQVTLSCSPISGHRSVSWYQQTPGQGLQFLFEYFSETQRNKGNFPGRFSGRQFSNSRSEMNVSTLELGDSALYLCASSLSGKGNQPQHFGDGTRLSIL.

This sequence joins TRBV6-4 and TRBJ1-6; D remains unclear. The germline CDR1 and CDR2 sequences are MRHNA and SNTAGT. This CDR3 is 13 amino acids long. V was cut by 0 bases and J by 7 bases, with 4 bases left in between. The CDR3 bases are TGTGCCAGCAGTGACTCCAGGAATTCACCCCTCCACTTT. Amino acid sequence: CASSDSRNSPLHF.

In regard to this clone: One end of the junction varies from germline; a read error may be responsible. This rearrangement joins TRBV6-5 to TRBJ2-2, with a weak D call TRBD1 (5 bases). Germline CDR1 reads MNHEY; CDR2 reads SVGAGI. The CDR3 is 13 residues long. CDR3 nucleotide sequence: TGTGCCAGCAAACAGGATAACACCCGGGAGCTGTTTTTT. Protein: CASKQDNTRELFF.

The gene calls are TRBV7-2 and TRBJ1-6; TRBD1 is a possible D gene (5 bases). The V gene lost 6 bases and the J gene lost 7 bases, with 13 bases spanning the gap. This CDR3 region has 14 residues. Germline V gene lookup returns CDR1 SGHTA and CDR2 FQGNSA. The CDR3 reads CASRQDHGNSPLHF. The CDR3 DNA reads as TGTGCCAGCAGACAGGATCATGGCAATTCACCCCTCCACTTT.

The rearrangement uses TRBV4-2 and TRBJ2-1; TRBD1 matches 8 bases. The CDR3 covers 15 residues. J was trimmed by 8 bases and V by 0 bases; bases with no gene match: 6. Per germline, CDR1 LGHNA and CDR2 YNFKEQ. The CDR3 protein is CASSQDKAGGDEQFF. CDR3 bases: TGTGCCAGCAGCCAAGACAAAGCAGGGGGCGATGAGCAGTTCTTC.

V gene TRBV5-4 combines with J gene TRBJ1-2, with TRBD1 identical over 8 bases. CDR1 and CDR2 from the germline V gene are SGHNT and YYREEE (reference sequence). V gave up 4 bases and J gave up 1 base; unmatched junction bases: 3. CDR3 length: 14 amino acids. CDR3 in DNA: TGTGCCAGCAGCCCACAGGGGGGTAACTATGGCTACACCTTC. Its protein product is CASSPQGGNYGYTF.